Shown below are 22 T cell receptor beta chains from a single sample sequenced in a study of blood T cell repertoires in COVID-19. The protocol was immunoSEQ multiplex PCR, while the TCRdb copy is restricted to in-frame clones and leaves out a portion. The repertoire holds 150,000 to 200,000 clones, about three quarters seen once, with about 10% in the top ten. The sample consisted of peripheral blood. These receptors were collected from a woman older than 75 with COVID-19, enrolled during active disease.

The CDR3 coding sequence is TGTGCCACCTCTCGGGGGTCCTACGAGCAGTACTTC. As protein: CATSRGSYEQYF. The V gene is TRBV3-1 (or the pseudogene TRBV3-2), the J gene TRBJ2-7, with D perhaps TRBD2 (6 bases). V shed 10 bases and J shed 1 base, with 11 bases lying between them. Germline V gene data show CDR1 as LGHDT and CDR2 as YNNKEL (reference sequence). There are 12 residues in the CDR3.

This clone was counted only a few times. J is TRBJ1-4 and V is TRBV2; 11 nucleotides line up with TRBD1. The germline V gene encodes CDR1 SNHLY and CDR2 FYNNEI. CDR3 length: 11 amino acids. V gave up 6 bases and J gave up 16 bases; unmatched junction bases: 4. As DNA, the CDR3 is TGTGCCAGCAGCGCTGGGACAGGGGGGTTTTTT. The encoded protein is CASSAGTGGFF.

The chain combines TRBV29-1 with TRBJ2-3; D unresolved. The CDR3 covers 12 residues. Trimming took off 4 bases at V and 4 bases at J, with 9 bases between the two ends. Looked up from germline, CDR1 is SQVTM and CDR2 is ANQGSEA. In DNA form, the CDR3 reads TGCAGCGTTGTAGATAGCCCAGATACGCAGTATTTT. It codes for CSVVDSPDTQYF.

J is TRBJ2-5 and V is TRBV11-2; TRBD1 matches at 8 bases. The CDR3 has 15 amino acids. The ends lost 0 bases at V and 5 bases at J; junction bases unmatched: 5. Germline CDR1 is SGHAT and CDR2 is FQNNGV. CDR3 loop: CASSLDRTGTETQYF. The CDR3 DNA reads TGTGCCAGCAGCTTAGATAGGACAGGGACGGAGACCCAGTACTTC. Combining the CDR3 with reference TRBV11-2 and TRBJ2-5 gives the whole variable domain EAGVAQSPRYKIIEKRQSVAFWCNPISGHATLYWYQQILGQGPKLLIQFQNNGVVDDSQLPKDRFSAERLKGVDSTLKIQPAKLEDSAVYLCASSLDRTGTETQYFGPGTRLLVL.

This chain connects TRBV29-1 to TRBJ2-5, with 8 bases lining up with TRBD1. This CDR3 spans 14 amino acids. Trimming took 7 bases from V and 4 from J; bases not matched to a gene: 11. Germline CDR1 SQVTM, CDR2 ANQGSEA. The CDR3 loop is CSADKDRDSETQYF. The CDR3, as DNA: TGCAGCGCCGACAAGGACAGGGATTCAGAGACCCAGTACTTC. Together with reference TRBV29-1 and TRBJ2-5, the CDR3 gives the full variable domain: SAVISQKPSRDICQRGTSLTIQCQVDSQVTMMFWYRQQPGQSLTLIATANQGSEATYESGFVIDKFPISRPNLTFSTLTVSNMSPEDSSIYLCSADKDRDSETQYFGPGTRLLVL.

V gene TRBV24-1 combines with J gene TRBJ1-4; TRBD1 is a possible D gene (6 bases). The germline V and J ends were trimmed by 5 bases and 1 base, with 13 bases remaining between them. CDR3 size: 16 residues. Germline V gene sequence: CDR1 KGHDR, CDR2 SFDVKD. The CDR3, as DNA: TGTGCCACCAGTGCTGGGGGGGCAGGAACTAATGAAAAACTGTTTTTT. It yields the protein CATSAGGAGTNEKLFF.

The gene calls are TRBV7-2 and TRBJ1-4; possible D gene TRBD1, 5 bases. The CDR3 runs to 14 residues. Germline lookup yields CDR1 SGHTA and CDR2 FQGNSA. V was pared by 2 bases and J by 4 bases, with 8 bases between. In nucleotides, the CDR3 is TGTGCCAGCAGCTTACGACAGAGTAATGAAAAACTGTTTTTT. Amino acids: CASSLRQSNEKLFF.

The CDR3 protein is CASSYSSDFSDTQYF. CDR3 DNA sequence: TGTGCCAGCAGTTACTCAAGCGACTTCTCAGATACGCAGTATTTT. This rearrangement joins TRBV28 to TRBJ2-3; unclear D gene. Germline CDR1 and CDR2: MDHEN and SYDVKM. Trimming cost V 4 bases and J 4 bases, with 15 bases left between them. The CDR3 has 15 amino acids.

The V gene is TRBV5-1, the J gene TRBJ1-1, with TRBD1 as a possible D gene (5 bases). The CDR3 has 15 residues. Germline V lookup: CDR1 SGHRS, CDR2 YFSETQ. The V gene lost 0 bases and the J gene lost 7 bases, with 16 bases spanning the gap. The CDR3 loop is CASSLAIGGGGEAFF. The CDR3 DNA reads as TGCGCCAGCAGCTTGGCCATCGGGGGAGGTGGTGAAGCTTTCTTT.

The V call is TRBV19, the J call TRBJ1-1, with 8 bases that match TRBD1. Germline V gene lookup returns CDR1 LNHDA and CDR2 SQIVND (reference sequence). The V and J ends lost 9 bases and 11 bases, in that order; junction bases with no gene match: 11. CDR3 length equals 12 residues. CDR3 nucleotides: TGTGCCAGCGATACAGGGGGGATATTCGCTTTCTTT. Translating gives CASDTGGIFAFF.

CDR3 bases: TGTGCCAGCAGCTCTAGACTAGCGGGAGGCACAGATACGCAGTATTTT. This translates into CASSSRLAGGTDTQYF. This rearrangement joins TRBV7-2 to TRBJ2-3; 12 bases agree with TRBD2. V was pared by 4 bases and J by 1 base, with 3 bases of the junction left unmatched. From germline, CDR1 is SGHTA and CDR2 FQGNSA. The CDR3 extends over 16 amino acids.

V is TRBV7-9 and J is TRBJ1-4, with D tentatively TRBD1 (6 bases). Germline loops: CDR1 SEHNR, CDR2 FQNEAQ (reference sequence). V lost 3 bases and J lost 2, with 10 bases in between. This CDR3 region has 15 residues. CDR3 sequence reads: CASSFGQGTNEKLFF. CDR3 in DNA: TGTGCCAGCAGCTTTGGTCAGGGGACTAATGAAAAACTGTTTTTT.

This rearrangement joins TRBV6-1 to TRBJ1-2, with TRBD1 identical over 7 bases. The CDR3 length is 16 residues. V lost 4 bases and J lost 0; bases outside the gene matches: 8. Germline V CDR1 and CDR2: MNHNS, SASEGT. The CDR3 spells CASSGRQGPSNYGYTF. The CDR3 DNA is TGTGCCAGCAGTGGTAGACAGGGTCCGTCTAACTATGGCTACACCTTC.

V is TRBV3-1 (or the pseudogene TRBV3-2) and J is TRBJ1-5, with a weak D call TRBD1 (6 bases). The CDR3 is 17 residues long. The germline gives CDR1 LGHDT, CDR2 YNNKEL (reference sequence). Deletions cut 0 bases from V and 5 bases from J, with 17 bases between. CDR3 DNA sequence: TGTGCCAGCAGCCAAGAAGGTAAAGGGGGGGACGATCAGCCCCAGCATTTT. Its translation: CASSQEGKGGDDQPQHF.

This chain uses TRBV5-1 with TRBJ2-5; D gene ambiguous. The CDR3 is 12 residues long. From germline, CDR1 is SGHRS and CDR2 YFSETQ. The V and J ends lost 3 bases and 1 base respectively, with 4 bases between them. The CDR3 loop is CASSYSQETQYF. The CDR3, as DNA: TGCGCCAGCAGCTACAGCCAAGAGACCCAGTACTTC. Together with reference TRBV5-1 and TRBJ2-5, the CDR3 gives the full variable domain: KAGVTQTPRYLIKTRGQQVTLSCSPISGHRSVSWYQQTPGQGLQFLFEYFSETQRNKGNFPGRFSGRQFSNSRSEMNVSTLELGDSALYLCASSYSQETQYFGPGTRLLVL.

This sequence joins TRBV7-2 and TRBJ1-2, with 7 bases lining up with TRBD1. V was pared by 3 bases and J by 4 bases, with 8 bases of the junction left unmatched. Germline V CDR1 and CDR2: SGHTA, FQGNSA. The CDR3 contains 15 residues. The CDR3 bases are TGTGCCAGCAGCTTCCGAGGGGGCCTGGGCTATGGCTACACCTTC. The encoded protein is CASSFRGGLGYGYTF.

The count of this clone is one. The genes are TRBV6-5 and TRBJ1-4; maybe TRBD1 (5 bases). CDR3 length equals 16 residues. Germline CDR1 and CDR2: MNHEY and SVGAGI. V lost 0 bases and J lost 7, with 15 bases in between. DNA for the CDR3: TGTGCCAGCAGTTACTCGATGGGGAGGGGTCGTGAAAAACTGTTTTTT. Protein sequence: CASSYSMGRGREKLFF.

This chain links TRBV7-8 with TRBJ2-7; 8 bases map to TRBD1. Unmatched junction bases numbered 5, after V lost 5 bases and J lost 2 bases. This CDR3 spans 14 amino acids. From germline, CDR1 is SGHVS and CDR2 FQNEAQ. The CDR3 loop reads CASSDRDRPYEQYF. The CDR3 nucleotides read TGTGCCAGCAGCGACCGGGACAGGCCCTACGAGCAGTACTTC.

The V and J genes are TRBV11-2 and TRBJ2-5; 9 nucleotides agree with TRBD1. The V gene's germline CDR1 is SGHAT and CDR2 FQNNGV. The ends lost 1 base at V and 7 bases at J; junction bases unmatched: 1. CDR3 length: 13 amino acids. The CDR3 bases are TGTGCCAGCAGCTTAGCGGACAGGGGGACCCAGTACTTC. It codes for CASSLADRGTQYF.

About this clone itself: Being one base from a much bigger clone, this may be a read error. This chain connects TRBV11-2 to TRBJ1-1; D is perhaps TRBD1 (6 bases). Trimming took off 7 bases at V and 1 base at J, with 10 bases between the two ends. Germline assignment: CDR1 SGHAT and CDR2 FQNNGV. The CDR3 totals 13 residues. CDR3: CASKPTGNTEAFF. CDR3 in DNA: TGTGCCAGCAAACCGACAGGGAACACTGAAGCTTTCTTT.

J is TRBJ2-1 and V is TRBV12-2; TRBD2, the D gene given by the table, was not confirmed from the DNA. TRBV12-2 is tagged as a pseudogene. The CDR3 length is 17 residues. The CDR3 coding sequence is TGTGCAAGTCGCGCTAGGAGGCTAGCGGGAGTATGGAGTGAGCAGTTCTTC. It is translated as CASRARRLAGVWSEQFF.

This chain uses TRBV21-1 with TRBJ1-1; the table's D call, TRBD1, was not checked against the DNA. TRBV21-1 is given as a pseudogene. The CDR3 has 13 amino acids. The CDR3 spells CARFDRGNTEAFF. As DNA, the CDR3 is TGTGCCAGGTTTGACAGGGGCAACACTGAAGCTTTCTTT.